One and the same sample provided the 25 T cell receptor beta chains below, sequenced in a study of response to subunit inactivated influenza vaccine. TCRdb called the RT-PCR reads again in MiXCR, with one record for every CDR3 protein. In the table there are about 520,000 distinct CDR3 sequences, 25% of which are singletons. The sample in question was CD4+ T cells sorted from PBMCs, obtained around 5 days after vaccination. The origin of the receptors is a man in his fifties or sixties who received an inactivated influenza vaccine.

This clonotype was observed a handful of times. The rearrangement uses TRBV7-2 and TRBJ2-1, with D tentatively TRBD1 or TRBD2 (5 bases each). This CDR3 comprises 15 residues. Trimming removed 5 bases at V and 2 bases at J, with 13 bases between. Germline assignment: CDR1 SGHTA and CDR2 FQGNSA. The CDR3 DNA sequence: TGTGCCAGCAGCGGGGGACCCCGGACCTACAATGAGCAGTTCTTC. This encodes CASSGGPRTYNEQFF.

A note on this clonotype: The junction shows a germline mismatch at one end, possibly a read error. This rearrangement joins TRBV12-3 or TRBV12-4 to TRBJ1-2; D is unresolved. The CDR3 length is 15 residues. The CDR3 coding sequence is TGTTCCAGCAGTAGAAAGAGTGTCGGGAGTTCCGGCTACACCTTC. Encoded protein: CSSSRKSVGSSGYTF.

This clonotype was counted ten times or more. CDR3 in amino acids: CASSSINSPGSPLHF. Here the CDR3 DNA reads TGTGCCAGCAGCTCTATTAATAGTCCAGGTTCACCCCTCCACTTT. The chain uses TRBV7-2 and TRBJ1-6; D remains unclear. Germline V lookup: CDR1 SGHTA, CDR2 FQGNSA. The CDR3 length is 15 residues. V was pared by 4 bases and J by 9 bases, with 16 bases between.

This clonotype was picked up a small number of times. The V gene is TRBV6-1, the J gene TRBJ2-1; no definite D call. The V end lost 1 base, the J end lost 9 bases, and 10 bases lay between the germline ends. This CDR3 has 13 amino acids. CDR1 MNHNS and CDR2 SASEGT come from the germline V gene. The CDR3 coding sequence is TGTGCCAGCAGTGAAGAGGGAATCGGTGAGCAGTTCTTC. As protein: CASSEEGIGEQFF.

This clonotype was counted a few times. The V and J genes are TRBV5-1 and TRBJ2-5; D assignment may be TRBD1 or TRBD2 (5 bases each). The CDR3 has 15 amino acids. The germline V and J ends were trimmed by 0 bases and 4 bases, with 13 bases remaining between them. From germline, CDR1 is SGHRS and CDR2 YFSETQ. CDR3 DNA sequence: TGCGCCAGCAGCTTGGCCCCACCCGGGGCAGAGACCCAGTACTTC. As protein: CASSLAPPGAETQYF. Full variable domain (outside the CDR3, taken from reference TRBV5-1 and TRBJ2-5): KAGVTQTPRYLIKTRGQQVTLSCSPISGHRSVSWYQQTPGQGLQFLFEYFSETQRNKGNFPGRFSGRQFSNSRSEMNVSTLELGDSALYLCASSLAPPGAETQYFGPGTRLLVL.

The rearrangement joins TRBV19 to TRBJ2-7, with 13 bases matching TRBD2. The V gene end was trimmed by 3 bases and the J gene end by 2 bases; junction bases not matched to a gene: 7. The CDR3 has 17 amino acids. Germline CDR1 and CDR2: LNHDA and SQIVND (reference sequence). This CDR3 reads CASSIAGLAGVTYEQYF. The DNA for the CDR3 is TGTGCCAGTAGTATCGCCGGACTAGCGGGAGTTACCTACGAGCAGTACTTC.

This sequence joins TRBV29-1 and TRBJ1-1; D ambiguous. Trimming removed 3 bases at V and 2 bases at J, with 10 bases between. CDR3 size: 13 residues. The germline V gene has CDR1 SQVTM and CDR2 ANQGSEA. DNA of the CDR3: TGCAGCGTTGATAAGCGTACTAACACTGAAGCTTTCTTT. Translation: CSVDKRTNTEAFF.

The chain employs TRBV6-1 and TRBJ1-1; possibly TRBD1 for D (5 bases). V shed 8 bases and J shed 4 bases, with 14 bases lying between them. Germline CDR1 is MNHNS and CDR2 is SASEGT. The CDR3 has 13 amino acids. As DNA, the CDR3 is TGTGCCAGCGAGAAAGAGGGGACCACTGAAGCTTTCTTT. It translates to CASEKEGTTEAFF.

This clonotype has more than one count but fewer than ten. The J gene is TRBJ2-1, the V gene TRBV24-1, with 11 bases fitting TRBD2. The ends lost 3 bases at V and 7 bases at J; junction bases unmatched: 4. The germline CDR1 and CDR2 sequences are KGHDR and SFDVKD. The CDR3 contains 15 residues. In DNA, the CDR3 is TGTGCCACCAGTGATCCCAGGACTAGCGGGAATGAGCAGTTCTTC. This sequence encodes CATSDPRTSGNEQFF.

The chain combines TRBV27 with TRBJ1-6; D is unresolved. The germline V and J ends were trimmed by 3 bases and 7 bases, with 16 bases remaining between them. Germline CDR1 and CDR2: MNHEY and SMNVEV (reference sequence). This CDR3 has 16 amino acids. This CDR3 reads CASSFFGPGENSPLHF. The CDR3 bases are TGTGCCAGCAGTTTTTTCGGGCCCGGCGAAAATTCACCCCTCCACTTT.

This clonotype was detected only a few times. The chain links TRBV7-2 to TRBJ2-3; unclear D gene. This CDR3 has 14 residues. Trimming pared 3 bases from V and 4 bases from J, leaving 11 bases between. CDR1 and CDR2 (germline): SGHTA, FQGNSA. CDR3 residues: CASSFRQPPDTQYF. The CDR3 DNA sequence: TGTGCCAGCAGCTTTAGGCAGCCCCCAGATACGCAGTATTTT.

A few counts support this clonotype. The gene calls are TRBV7-9 and TRBJ2-5; D not certain. CDR1 is SEHNR and CDR2 is FQNEAQ in the germline V gene (reference sequence). Deletions cut 5 bases from V and 4 bases from J, with 14 bases between. CDR3 length: 14 residues. The CDR3 DNA follows: TGTGCCAGCAGCACCTCCCGAACCGGAGAGACCCAGTACTTC. Its protein product is CASSTSRTGETQYF.

This clonotype was detected only a few times. The CDR3 DNA is TGCGCCAGCAGCCCGGGGACAGGAGTAAGGGAGCAGTACTTC. Translated, it gives CASSPGTGVREQYF. The chain recombines TRBV5-1 with TRBJ2-7; 8 nucleotides match TRBD1. CDR3 length equals 14 residues. The germline gives CDR1 SGHRS, CDR2 YFSETQ. Unmatched junction bases numbered 10, after V lost 4 bases and J lost 7 bases.

CDR3 DNA sequence: TGTGCCAGCAGGACCGACAGGGACTATGGCTACACCTTC. Its protein product is CASRTDRDYGYTF. The V gene is TRBV2, the J gene TRBJ1-2, with 7 bases identical to TRBD1. CDR3 size: 13 residues. Per the germline V gene, CDR1 is SNHLY and CDR2 is FYNNEI. Trimming cost V 6 bases and J 3 bases; bases outside gene matches: 4.

This clonotype appeared a few times. The V call is TRBV20-1, the J call TRBJ2-5, with D uncertain. The CDR3 contains 10 residues. Looked up from germline, CDR1 is DFQATT and CDR2 is SNEGSKA (reference sequence). The V and J ends lost 5 bases and 3 bases respectively, with 4 bases between them. CDR3 coding DNA: TGCAGTGCTCCTAAAGAGACCCAGTACTTC. This encodes CSAPKETQYF.

This clonotype was picked up a small number of times. This chain uses TRBV7-2 with TRBJ2-3; no reliable D call. The CDR3 has 15 residues. Trimming took 0 bases from V and 0 from J, leaving 7 bases between them. The germline V gene has CDR1 SGHTA and CDR2 FQGNSA. The chain's CDR3 is CASSLAARSTDTQYF. In DNA form, the CDR3 reads TGTGCCAGCAGCTTAGCCGCCAGAAGCACAGATACGCAGTATTTT.

The table lists this clonotype with a count of one. The genes are TRBV7-2 and TRBJ2-2; the D gene is possibly TRBD2 (7 bases). The ends were cut back, 1 base at V and 4 bases at J, with 13 bases in the middle. Germline V gene data show CDR1 as SGHTA and CDR2 as FQGNSA. The CDR3 loop spans 16 amino acids. Here the CDR3 reads CASSLVPGGGTGELFF. The CDR3 bases are TGTGCCAGCAGCTTAGTTCCGGGGGGCGGCACCGGGGAGCTGTTTTTT.

This clonotype occurred once. CDR3 sequence (DNA): TGCGCCAGCCGATTGGAGGGCCAAGAGACCCAGTACTTC. It encodes CASRLEGQETQYF. The V call is TRBV4-1, the J call TRBJ2-5; TRBD2 might be the D (6 bases). CDR3 length: 13 amino acids. Germline CDR1 MGHRA, CDR2 YSYEKL. The germline V and J ends were trimmed by 8 bases and 1 base, with 11 bases remaining between them.

In its sample, this clonotype was seen a few times. The chain employs TRBV6-2 or TRBV6-3 and TRBJ2-7; 12 bases align to TRBD2. This CDR3 is 16 amino acids long. V lost 6 bases, J lost 0 bases, and 6 bases stayed unmatched. The germline V gene encodes CDR1 MNHEY and CDR2 SVGEGT. In DNA form, the CDR3 reads TGTGCCAGCAGCCAAAGGACTAGCGGGATCTCCTACGAGCAGTACTTC. Residues: CASSQRTSGISYEQYF.

This clonotype was seen only a few times. This sequence joins TRBV18 and TRBJ2-1, with 7 bases that match TRBD1. The CDR3 has 13 amino acids. Germline V gene data show CDR1 as KGHSH and CDR2 as LQKENI. V was pared by 6 bases and J by 5 bases, with 4 bases of the junction left unmatched. In DNA form, the CDR3 reads TGTGCCAGCTCCTTCGGGACAGACAATGAGCAGTTCTTC. Protein product: CASSFGTDNEQFF. Variable domain in full (rest from reference TRBV18 and TRBJ2-1): NAGVMQNPRHLVRRRGQEARLRCSPMKGHSHVYWYRQLPEEGLKFMVYLQKENIIDESGMPKERFSAEFPKEGPSILRIQQVVRGDSAAYFCASSFGTDNEQFFGPGTRLTVL.

This clonotype was found a few times. The rearrangement uses TRBV10-3 and TRBJ2-3; perhaps D is TRBD1 or TRBD2 (5 bases each). The length of the CDR3 is 16 residues. Germline V CDR1 and CDR2: ENHRY, SYGVKD. V shed 5 bases and J shed 3 bases, with 18 bases lying between them. The CDR3 loop reads CAISQGRGTGTDTQYF. The DNA for the CDR3 is TGTGCCATCAGTCAGGGACGGGGAACCGGGACAGATACGCAGTATTTT.

The gene calls are TRBV4-3 and TRBJ2-2, with 9 bases that match TRBD1. Germline V gene sequence: CDR1 LGHNA, CDR2 YSLEER. The junction had 6 bases not matched to a gene; V was cut back by 1 base and J by 6 bases. The CDR3 is made up of 16 amino acids. The CDR3 loop is CASSQGGTGLPGELFF. The CDR3 DNA is TGCGCCAGCAGCCAAGGAGGGACAGGGTTGCCCGGGGAGCTGTTTTTT.

This clonotype was recorded many times. The V gene is TRBV12-3 or TRBV12-4, the J gene TRBJ1-6, with D possibly TRBD1 on 5 matching bases. The V and J ends lost 1 base and 8 bases respectively, with 6 bases between them. The CDR3 spans 13 residues. The CDR3 bases are TGTGCCAGCAGTTTAGGAGGGGATTCACCCCTCCACTTT. Protein product: CASSLGGDSPLHF.

In this sample, this clonotype turned up many times. The CDR3 region is CASSFRGSSYEQYF. Written as DNA, the CDR3 is TGTGCCAGCAGTTTTCGCGGGAGCTCCTACGAGCAGTACTTC. The J gene is TRBJ2-7, the V gene TRBV12-3 or TRBV12-4, with 7 bases that match TRBD2. The CDR3 totals 14 residues. Losses at the gene ends were 3 bases for V and 0 bases for J; bases not matched to a gene: 2.

The CDR3 nucleotides read TGTGCCACCAGTGATTTTCAGGGGACCGTCCCCGGGGAGCTGTTTTTT. Its translation: CATSDFQGTVPGELFF. The chain carries TRBV24-1 and TRBJ2-2; D possibly corresponds to TRBD1 (6 bases). The CDR3 has 16 residues. Per the germline V gene, CDR1 is KGHDR and CDR2 is SFDVKD. V shed 1 base and J shed 6 bases, with 14 bases lying between them.